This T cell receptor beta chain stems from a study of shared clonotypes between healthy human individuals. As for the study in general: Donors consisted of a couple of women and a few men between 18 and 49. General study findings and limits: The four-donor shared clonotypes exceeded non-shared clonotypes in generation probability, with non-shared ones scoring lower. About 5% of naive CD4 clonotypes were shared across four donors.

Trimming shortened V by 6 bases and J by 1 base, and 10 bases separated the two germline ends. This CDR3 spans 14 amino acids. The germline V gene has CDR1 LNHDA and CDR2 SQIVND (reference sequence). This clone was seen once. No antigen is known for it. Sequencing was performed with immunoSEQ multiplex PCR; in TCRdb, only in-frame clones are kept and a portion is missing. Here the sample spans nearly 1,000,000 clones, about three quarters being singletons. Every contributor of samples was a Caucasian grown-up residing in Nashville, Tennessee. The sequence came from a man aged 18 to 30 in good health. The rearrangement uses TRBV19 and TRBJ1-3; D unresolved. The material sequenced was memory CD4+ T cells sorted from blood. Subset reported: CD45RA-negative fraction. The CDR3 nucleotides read TGTGCCAGTAGAAATTCTCGATCTGGAAACACCATATATTTT. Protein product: CASRNSRSGNTIYF.